A single sample is the source of the 9 T cell receptor beta chains below, sequenced in a study of blood T cell repertoires in COVID-19. The method was immunoSEQ multiplex PCR; TCRdb's version includes in-frame clones alone and lacks a portion of them. This table holds about 210,000 clones, about 86% found once. What was sequenced was PBMCs or T cells enriched from blood (not recorded which). The receptors here all came from a woman aged 40 to 50 in a cohort exposed to, infected with or recovered from COVID-19 (not recorded which).

This chain links TRBV7-9 with TRBJ2-3; TRBD2 matches 9 bases. Trimming at V came to 4 bases and at J to 0 bases, leaving 5 bases not matched to a gene. Per germline, CDR1 SEHNR and CDR2 FQNEAQ (reference sequence). The CDR3 runs to 16 residues. The CDR3 region is CASSWERGESTDTQYF. The CDR3 nucleotides are TGTGCCAGCAGCTGGGAGCGGGGGGAAAGCACAGATACGCAGTATTTT.

This sequence joins TRBV15 and TRBJ1-1, with TRBD1 identical over 7 bases. After removal of 5 bases from V and 7 bases from J, the junction contained 10 bases not matched to a gene. Germline V gene lookup returns CDR1 LNHNV and CDR2 YYDKDF (reference sequence). CDR3 length equals 14 residues. The CDR3 DNA sequence: TGTGCCACCAGCGATCGGACAGGCGGCCATGAAGCTTTCTTT. This translates into CATSDRTGGHEAFF.

The chain is built from TRBV14 and TRBJ1-2, with D unclear. The CDR3 covers 12 residues. Germline CDR1 SGHDN, CDR2 FVKESK. The V end was cut by 3 bases, the J end by 7 bases, with 9 bases between. Written as DNA, the CDR3 is TGTGCCAGCAGCCATGGGAGCGGTGGCTACACCTTC. Translation: CASSHGSGGYTF.

This chain joins TRBV2 and TRBJ1-4; maybe TRBD1 (5 bases). The CDR3 length is 15 residues. In germline, CDR1 is SNHLY, CDR2 FYNNEI. Trimming left V 7 bases short and J 0 bases short, with 12 bases between. The CDR3: CASTEGAATNEKLFF. As DNA, the CDR3 is TGTGCCAGCACCGAAGGGGCAGCAACTAATGAAAAACTGTTTTTT.

This clone appeared once. This chain connects TRBV11-2 to TRBJ1-2, with TRBD1 matching over 7 bases. V was pared by 2 bases and J by 7 bases, with 7 bases of the junction left unmatched. Germline V lookup: CDR1 SGHAT, CDR2 FQNNGV. CDR3 length: 14 residues. Written as DNA, the CDR3 is TGTGCCAGCAGCTTATTGTACAGGGGTTTTGGCTACACCTTC. This translates into CASSLLYRGFGYTF.

In this sample, this clone turned up once. V is TRBV7-2 and J is TRBJ1-2; 7 bases are shared with TRBD1. Germline V CDR1 and CDR2: SGHTA, FQGNSA. The CDR3 sequence is 15 residues long. With 3 bases clipped from V and 3 bases from J, the junction kept 7 bases outside the gene matches. The CDR3 nucleotides read TGTGCCAGCAGCTTGTCGACAGGGATTGACTATGGCTACACCTTC. It codes for CASSLSTGIDYGYTF.

This chain joins TRBV2 and TRBJ1-5, with TRBD1 matching over 7 bases. The CDR3 extends over 16 amino acids. The germline gives CDR1 SNHLY, CDR2 FYNNEI. Trimming at V came to 2 bases and at J to 3 bases, leaving 7 bases not matched to a gene. As DNA, the CDR3 is TGTGCCAGCAGTGAAAAGGGGGCGGGGTACAATCAGCCCCAGCATTTT. Protein sequence: CASSEKGAGYNQPQHF.

This chain uses TRBV3-1 (or the pseudogene TRBV3-2) with TRBJ1-1, with TRBD1 identical over 7 bases. The CDR3 runs 16 residues. V shed 4 bases and J 5 bases; nucleotides not matched to a gene: 13. Germline V CDR1 and CDR2: LGHDT, YNNKEL (reference sequence). CDR3 sequence reads: CASSLFGGPGGTEAFF. The CDR3 DNA is TGTGCCAGCAGCCTTTTTGGGGGTCCAGGGGGGACTGAAGCTTTCTTT.

The genes are TRBV30 and TRBJ2-7; no definite D call. Germline V gene lookup returns CDR1 GTSNPN and CDR2 SVGIG (reference sequence). The V gene lost 2 bases and the J gene lost 0 bases, with 5 bases spanning the gap. The CDR3 totals 12 residues. The CDR3 loop reads CAWSPSSYEQYF. DNA of the CDR3: TGTGCCTGGAGTCCTAGCTCCTACGAGCAGTACTTC.